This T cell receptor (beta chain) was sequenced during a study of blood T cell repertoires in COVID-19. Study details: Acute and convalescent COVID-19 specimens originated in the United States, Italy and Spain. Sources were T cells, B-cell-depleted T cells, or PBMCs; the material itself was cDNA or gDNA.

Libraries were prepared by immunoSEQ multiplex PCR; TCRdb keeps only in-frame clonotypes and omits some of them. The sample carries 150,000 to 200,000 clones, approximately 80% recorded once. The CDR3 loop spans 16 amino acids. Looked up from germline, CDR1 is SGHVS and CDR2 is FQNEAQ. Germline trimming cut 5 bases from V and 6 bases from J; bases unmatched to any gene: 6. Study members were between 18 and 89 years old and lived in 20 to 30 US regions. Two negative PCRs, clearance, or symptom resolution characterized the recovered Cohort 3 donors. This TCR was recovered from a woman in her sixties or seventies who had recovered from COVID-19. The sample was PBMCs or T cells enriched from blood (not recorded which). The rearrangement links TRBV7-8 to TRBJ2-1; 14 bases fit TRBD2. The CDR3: CASSLRTSGRINEQFF. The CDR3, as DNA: TGTGCCAGCAGCCTTCGGACTAGCGGGAGGATCAATGAGCAGTTCTTC.